This TCR beta chain was captured in a study of blood T cells in healthy people across ages. A J-beta primer mix and a sample-barcoded 5' primer were used in a second PCR of roughly 6 to 12 cycles. TCRdb fed the 5' RACE reads into MiXCR, producing one record per CDR3 protein. This sample yields 700,000 to 850,000 distinct CDR3 sequences, of which about 53% are seen a single time; about 42% belongs to the top ten. The clonotype was recovered from a man older than 75 in good health. Sequenced input: blood.

CDR3 loop: CSVEPDSLTAFF. CDR3 nucleotide sequence: TGCAGCGTTGAACCGGACAGCCTAACGGCTTTCTTT. This sequence joins TRBV29-1 and TRBJ1-1, with D perhaps matching TRBD1 (6 bases). Trimming took off 2 bases at V and 11 bases at J, with 15 bases between the two ends. Germline V lookup: CDR1 SQVTM, CDR2 ANQGSEA. The length of the CDR3 is 12 residues.